This T cell receptor (beta chain) was found in a study of T cell responses to AZD1222 COVID-19 vaccine. Study outcomes and limitations: White British ancestry dominated among donors, who included more females, and clonal diversity was possibly underestimated.

Data came from immunoSEQ multiplex PCR; TCRdb stores just in-frame clones and leaves some out. The table lists about 150,000 clones, 85% to 90% of them singletons. Worth noting for this clone: Its target is unknown.

This specimen consisted of peripheral blood, obtained 28 days after the second AZD1222 dose. The source of this sequence is an adult who received the AZD1222 COVID-19 vaccine.

CDR3 in DNA: TGTGCCAGCAGTCCTAGCGGAGGTGGCCGTGGGCAGTACTTC. Its protein is CASSPSGGGRGQYF. The rearrangement joins TRBV7-9 to TRBJ2-7, with 7 bases identical to TRBD2. Germline values: CDR1 SEHNR, CDR2 FQNEAQ (reference sequence). J gave up 9 bases and V 6 bases, and 14 bases lay outside the gene matches. The CDR3 runs 14 residues.